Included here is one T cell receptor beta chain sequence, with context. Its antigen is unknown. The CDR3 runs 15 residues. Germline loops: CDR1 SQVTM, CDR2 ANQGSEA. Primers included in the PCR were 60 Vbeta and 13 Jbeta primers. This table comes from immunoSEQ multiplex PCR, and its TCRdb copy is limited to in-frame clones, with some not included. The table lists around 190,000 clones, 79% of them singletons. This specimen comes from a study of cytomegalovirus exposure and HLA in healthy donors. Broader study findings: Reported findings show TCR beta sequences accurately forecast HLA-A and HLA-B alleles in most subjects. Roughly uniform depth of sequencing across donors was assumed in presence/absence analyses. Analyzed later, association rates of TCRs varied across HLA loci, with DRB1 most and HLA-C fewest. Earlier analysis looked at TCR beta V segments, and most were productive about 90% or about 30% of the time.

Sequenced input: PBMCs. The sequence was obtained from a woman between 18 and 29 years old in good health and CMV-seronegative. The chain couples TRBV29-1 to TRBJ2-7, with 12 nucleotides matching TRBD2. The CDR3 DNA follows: TGCAGAGCACTAGCGGGAGGCCTCATAACCTACGAGCAGTACTTC. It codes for CRALAGGLITYEQYF.